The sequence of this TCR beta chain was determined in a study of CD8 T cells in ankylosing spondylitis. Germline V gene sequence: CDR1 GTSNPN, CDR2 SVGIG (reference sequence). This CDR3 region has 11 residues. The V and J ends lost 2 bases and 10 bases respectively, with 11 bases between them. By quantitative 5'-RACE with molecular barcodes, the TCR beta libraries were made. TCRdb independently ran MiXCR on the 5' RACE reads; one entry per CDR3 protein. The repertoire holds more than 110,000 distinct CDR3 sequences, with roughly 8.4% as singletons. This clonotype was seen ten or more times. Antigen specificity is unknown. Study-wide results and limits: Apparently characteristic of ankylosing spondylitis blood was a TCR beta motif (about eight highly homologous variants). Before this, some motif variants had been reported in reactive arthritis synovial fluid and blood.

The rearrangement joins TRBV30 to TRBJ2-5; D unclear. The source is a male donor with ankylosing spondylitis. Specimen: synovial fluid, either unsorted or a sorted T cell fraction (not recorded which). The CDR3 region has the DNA TGTGCCTGGAGTTTTGAACAGATCCAGTACTTC. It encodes CAWSFEQIQYF.